The following is a T cell receptor (beta chain) sequence with its context. What this receptor recognizes is not known. Base qualities are missing; no much larger clone stands one base away. According to the study, the label for this sample's treatment or condition signals: around 19 received Ad26.COV2.S at low or high dose, single or two shots; about 5 received placebo; per-sample allocation not given. Repertoires of vaccine and placebo recipients were sequenced from samples taken on day 63 after the first injection. In Cohort 1b, some 25 adults aged 18-55 years were enrolled at a single site in Boston, USA, between 29 July and 7 August 2020. Ad26.COV2.S was a replication-incompetent adenovirus type 26 vector expressing a prefusion-stabilized SARS-CoV-2 spike protein from the original Wuhan strain. Taken from cysteine to phenylalanine, the CDR3 has 15 residues. Only the CDR3 DNA is retained, 45 bases long and in frame from the first base. Relative to germline, V is 1 base shorter and J is 0 bases shorter, with 8 bases between their ends. The CDR1 and CDR2 encoded by the germline V gene are SGHDT and YYEEEE.

This specimen belongs to a study of Ad26.COV2.S vaccination and SARS-CoV-2 variants (dated by TCRdb to the early 2020s). As for the study more broadly: Vaccine-arm donors were drawn from COV1001, a multicentre, randomized, double-blind, placebo-controlled phase I-IIa trial of Ad26.COV2.S in healthy adults. Dosing of Ad26.COV2.S was intramuscular, at either 5x10^10 or 1x10^11 viral particles, delivered as one shot or as two shots spaced 56 days apart. Trial participants were randomized into five groups of five: low-dose or high-dose Ad26.COV2.S given once or twice, or placebo on both occasions. TCRbeta repertoire sequencing was used to assess the specificity and breadth of SARS-CoV-2-reactive T cell receptors after Ad26.COV2.S vaccination. A total of 32 samples were included in the TCR-sequenced set, comprising roughly 20 Ad26.COV2.S vaccine recipients, 5 placebo recipients and 8 SARS-CoV-2 convalescent individuals. Blinding of investigators to trial group allocation was maintained during experiments and outcome assessment.

What the research found in general, with its limitations: After vaccination, substantial breadth of spike-specific CD8+ and CD4+ T cell responses was reported. Compared with placebo recipients, Ad26.COV2.S recipients showed higher spike-specific TCR breadth (P = 0.0014). According to the authors, total T cell responses may have been underestimated by the TCR breadth and depth analyses. Vaccine and placebo recipients had similar non-spike TCR breadth, a finding consistent with the vaccine containing only spike. Comparing responses between vaccine doses or regimens was not something the study was powered to do.

The immunoSEQ Assay was the method used to sequence TCRbeta CDR3 regions. After extraction, genomic DNA underwent amplification by bias-controlled multiplex PCR, followed by high-throughput sequencing. The paper's data handling went like this. To quantify the absolute abundance of each unique TCRbeta CDR3 region, sequences were collapsed and filtered. T cell fraction was estimated by normalization of TCRbeta template counts to usable DNA, with usable DNA being measured through amplification of reference genes present in all nucleated cells. Repertoire TCRs were annotated as SARS-CoV-2-specific when V gene, CDR3 amino acid sequence and J gene were exactly matched to a known reactive TCR set. The reference SARS-CoV-2 TCR set was derived from MIRA and filtered for enrichment in COVID-19-positive ImmuneCODE repertoires, a step that removed public or cross-reactive TCRs. Using the MIRA antigens, annotated TCRs were further analysed by specific ORF or by position within an ORF. Breadth was defined as annotated unique rearrangements over total unique productive rearrangements; depth was the summed frequency of those rearrangements. Group comparisons of TCR breadth used two-sided Wilcoxon rank-sum tests. TCRdb limited this immuneACCESS table to in-frame rearrangements with V and J called. A share of clones is missing; checked studies link under half to unresolved V genes, and the rest is unexplained. For V, J and clone size, that table is used; D and trimming come from the DNA. The sample has about half a million clones on record, around 89% of them singletons. The top ten hold around 1.6% of the sample.

The chain couples TRBV5-6 to TRBJ1-5; TRBD1 is possibly the D segment (5 matching bases). This clonotype originated in a person between 18 and 59 years old who received the Ad26.COV2.S COVID-19 vaccine or a placebo. Sequencing was performed on peripheral blood, taken in a trial of Ad26.COV2.S vaccine versus placebo. The bases are TGTGCCAGCAGCTTGCAGACAGCTAGCAATCAGCCCCAGCATTTT. It is translated as CASSLQTASNQPQHF.